This T cell receptor (beta chain) was profiled in a study of read filtering for tumor transcriptome and immune sequencing. From 350 to 500 ng of RNA, a library with molecular barcoded alpha/delta and beta/gamma adaptors was made. Each CDR3 protein is one row after TCRdb ran MiXCR on the reads. This table has 20,000 to 25,000 distinct CDR3 sequences, roughly 13% appearing once. This clonotype was seen many times. Germline V gene sequence: CDR1 SGHTA, CDR2 FQGNSA. The CDR3 extends over 14 amino acids. V was trimmed by 1 base and J by 4 bases, leaving 8 bases between them. The specimen was a population of CD138-negative cells sorted from bone marrow. This TCR came from a donor at least 40 years old with multiple myeloma. The genes are TRBV7-2 and TRBJ2-1; no clear D. CDR3 sequence: CASSLVGSYNEQFF. CDR3 bases: TGTGCCAGCAGCTTAGTCGGCAGTTACAATGAGCAGTTCTTC.